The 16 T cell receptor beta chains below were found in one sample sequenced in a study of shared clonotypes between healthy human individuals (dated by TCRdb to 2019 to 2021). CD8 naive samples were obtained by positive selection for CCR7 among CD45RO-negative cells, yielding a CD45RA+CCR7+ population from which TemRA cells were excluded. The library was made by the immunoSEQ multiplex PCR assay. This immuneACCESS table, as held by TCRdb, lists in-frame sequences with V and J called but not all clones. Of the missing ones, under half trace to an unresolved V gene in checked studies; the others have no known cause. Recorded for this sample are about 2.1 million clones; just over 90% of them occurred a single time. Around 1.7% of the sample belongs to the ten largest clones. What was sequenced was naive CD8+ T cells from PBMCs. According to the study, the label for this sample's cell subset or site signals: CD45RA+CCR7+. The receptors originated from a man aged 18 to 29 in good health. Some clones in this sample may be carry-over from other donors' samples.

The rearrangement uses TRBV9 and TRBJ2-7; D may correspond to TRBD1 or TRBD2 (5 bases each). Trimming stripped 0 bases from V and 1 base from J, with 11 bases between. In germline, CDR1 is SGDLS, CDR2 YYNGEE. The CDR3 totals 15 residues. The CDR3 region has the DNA TGTGCCAGCAGCGTAGCCCCTGGGGGTTCCTACGAGCAGTACTTC. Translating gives CASSVAPGGSYEQYF. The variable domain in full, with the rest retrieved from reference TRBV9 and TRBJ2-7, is DSGVTQTPKHLITATGQRVTLRCSPRSGDLSVYWYQQSLDQGLQFLIQYYNGEERAKGNILERFSAQQFPDLHSELNLSSLELGDSALYFCASSVAPGGSYEQYFGPGTRLTVT.

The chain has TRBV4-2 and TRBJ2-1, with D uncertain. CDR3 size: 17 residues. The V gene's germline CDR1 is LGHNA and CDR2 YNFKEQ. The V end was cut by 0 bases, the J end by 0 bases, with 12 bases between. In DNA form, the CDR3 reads TGTGCCAGCAGCCAAGAAGTTCCGTCTAGCTCCTACAATGAGCAGTTCTTC. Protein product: CASSQEVPSSSYNEQFF.

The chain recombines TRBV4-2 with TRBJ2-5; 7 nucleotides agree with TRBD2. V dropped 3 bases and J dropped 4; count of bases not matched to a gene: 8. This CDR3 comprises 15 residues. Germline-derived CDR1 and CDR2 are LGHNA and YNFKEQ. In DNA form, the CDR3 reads TGTGCCAGCAGCCATTTTGGGGGGGAAGGAGAGACCCAGTACTTC. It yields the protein CASSHFGGEGETQYF.

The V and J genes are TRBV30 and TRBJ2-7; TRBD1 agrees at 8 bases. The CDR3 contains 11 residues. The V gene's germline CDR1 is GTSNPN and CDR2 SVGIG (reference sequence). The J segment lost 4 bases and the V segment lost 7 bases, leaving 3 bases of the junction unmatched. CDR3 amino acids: CAFQGAYEQYF. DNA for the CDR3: TGTGCCTTCCAGGGGGCTTACGAGCAGTACTTC.

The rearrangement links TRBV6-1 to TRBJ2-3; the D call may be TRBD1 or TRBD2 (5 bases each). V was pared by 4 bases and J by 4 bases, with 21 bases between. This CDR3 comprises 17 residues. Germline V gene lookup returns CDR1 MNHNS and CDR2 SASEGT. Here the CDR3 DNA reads TGTGCCAGCAGTGCGTTACGGGACGCCTGGGGAGCAGATACGCAGTATTTT. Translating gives CASSALRDAWGADTQYF.

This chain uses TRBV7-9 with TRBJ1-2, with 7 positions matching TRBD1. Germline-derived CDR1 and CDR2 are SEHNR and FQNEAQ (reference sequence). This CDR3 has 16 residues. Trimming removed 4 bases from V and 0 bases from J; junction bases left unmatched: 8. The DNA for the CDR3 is TGTGCCAGCAGCTCCCCAGGACAGGCCGCTAACTATGGCTACACCTTC. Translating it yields CASSSPGQAANYGYTF.

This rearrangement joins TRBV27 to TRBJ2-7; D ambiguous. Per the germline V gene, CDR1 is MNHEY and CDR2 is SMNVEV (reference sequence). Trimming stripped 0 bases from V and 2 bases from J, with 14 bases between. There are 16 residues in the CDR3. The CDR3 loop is CASSLSGRDFTYEQYF. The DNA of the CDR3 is TGTGCCAGCAGTTTATCTGGTCGAGACTTCACCTACGAGCAGTACTTC.

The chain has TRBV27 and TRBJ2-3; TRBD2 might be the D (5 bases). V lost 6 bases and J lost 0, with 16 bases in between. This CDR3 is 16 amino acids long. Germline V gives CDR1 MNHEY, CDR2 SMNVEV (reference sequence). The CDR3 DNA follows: TGTGCCAGCAGACCATCTCGAGCGGTTAGCACAGATACGCAGTATTTT. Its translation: CASRPSRAVSTDTQYF.

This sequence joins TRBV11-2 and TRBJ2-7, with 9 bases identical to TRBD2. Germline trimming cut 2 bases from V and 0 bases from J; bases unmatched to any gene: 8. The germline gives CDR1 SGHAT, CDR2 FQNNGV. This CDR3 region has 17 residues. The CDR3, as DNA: TGTGCCAGCAGCTTAAGGGCGGTTAGCGGGAGCTCCTACGAGCAGTACTTC. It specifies CASSLRAVSGSSYEQYF. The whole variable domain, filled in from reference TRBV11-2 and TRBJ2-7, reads EAGVAQSPRYKIIEKRQSVAFWCNPISGHATLYWYQQILGQGPKLLIQFQNNGVVDDSQLPKDRFSAERLKGVDSTLKIQPAKLEDSAVYLCASSLRAVSGSSYEQYFGPGTRLTVT.

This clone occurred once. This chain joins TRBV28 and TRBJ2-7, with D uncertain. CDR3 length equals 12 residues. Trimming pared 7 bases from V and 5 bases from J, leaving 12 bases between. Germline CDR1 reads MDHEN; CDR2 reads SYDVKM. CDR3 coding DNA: TGTGCCAGCACCCCCTCAGGCCACGAGCAGTACTTC. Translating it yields CASTPSGHEQYF.

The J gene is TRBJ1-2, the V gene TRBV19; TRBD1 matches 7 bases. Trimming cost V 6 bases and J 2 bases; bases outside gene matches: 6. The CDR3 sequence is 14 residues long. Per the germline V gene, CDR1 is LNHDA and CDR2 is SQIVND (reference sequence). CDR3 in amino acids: CASSEGTANYGYTF. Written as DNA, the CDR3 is TGTGCCAGTAGCGAAGGGACAGCAAACTATGGCTACACCTTC.

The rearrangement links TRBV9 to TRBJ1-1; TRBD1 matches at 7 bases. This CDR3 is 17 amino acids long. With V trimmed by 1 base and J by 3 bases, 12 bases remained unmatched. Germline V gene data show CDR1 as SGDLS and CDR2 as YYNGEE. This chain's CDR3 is CASSVNRGLSSDTEAFF. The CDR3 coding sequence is TGTGCCAGCAGCGTAAACAGGGGTCTCTCTTCCGACACTGAAGCTTTCTTT.

This chain's CDR3 is CASSRLQQGQNEKLFF. CDR3 DNA: TGCGCCAGCAGCAGATTACAACAGGGGCAGAATGAAAAACTGTTTTTT. This chain connects TRBV5-1 to TRBJ1-4; 7 nucleotides align to TRBD1. CDR3 length: 16 residues. The V gene's germline CDR1 is SGHRS and CDR2 YFSETQ. The V and J ends lost 4 bases and 5 bases, in that order; junction bases with no gene match: 11. Together with reference TRBV5-1 and TRBJ1-4, the CDR3 gives the full variable domain: KAGVTQTPRYLIKTRGQQVTLSCSPISGHRSVSWYQQTPGQGLQFLFEYFSETQRNKGNFPGRFSGRQFSNSRSEMNVSTLELGDSALYLCASSRLQQGQNEKLFFGSGTQLSVL.

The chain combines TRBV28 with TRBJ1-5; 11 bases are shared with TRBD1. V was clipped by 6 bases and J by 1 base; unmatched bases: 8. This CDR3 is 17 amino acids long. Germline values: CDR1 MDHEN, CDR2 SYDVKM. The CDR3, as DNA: TGTGCCAGCAGCAAGAGGACAGGGGGCGTAAGCAATCAGCCCCAGCATTTT. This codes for CASSKRTGGVSNQPQHF. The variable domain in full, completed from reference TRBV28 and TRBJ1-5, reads DVKVTQSSRYLVKRTGEKVFLECVQDMDHENMFWYRQDPGLGLRLIYFSYDVKMKEKGDIPEGYSVSREKKERFSLILESASTNQTSMYLCASSKRTGGVSNQPQHFGDGTRLSIL.

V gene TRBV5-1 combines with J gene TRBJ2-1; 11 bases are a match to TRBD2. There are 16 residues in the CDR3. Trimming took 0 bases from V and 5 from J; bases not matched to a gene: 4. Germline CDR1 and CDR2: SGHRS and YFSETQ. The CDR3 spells CASSLAAGLADNEQFF. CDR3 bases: TGCGCCAGCAGCTTGGCCGCGGGACTAGCGGACAATGAGCAGTTCTTC.

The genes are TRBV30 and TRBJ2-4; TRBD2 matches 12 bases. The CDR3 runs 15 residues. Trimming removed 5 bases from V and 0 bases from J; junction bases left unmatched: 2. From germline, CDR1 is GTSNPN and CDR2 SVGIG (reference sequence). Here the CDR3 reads CAWVGLAGAKNIQYF. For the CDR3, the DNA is TGTGCCTGGGTGGGACTAGCGGGAGCCAAAAACATTCAGTACTTC.